This is a list of T cell receptor beta chains from one sample in a study of regulatory T cells in long-lasting Graves disease. MiXCR was run by TCRdb on the multiplex PCR reads, yielding one entry per CDR3 protein. The sample holds roughly 320,000 distinct CDR3 sequences, over 15% seen once. These data also formed part of another study, on T cells in Graves' hyperthyroidism and ophthalmopathy.

The sample was peripheral blood mononuclear cells (PBMCs), taken at new diagnosis, from a patient treated with antithyroid drugs. The source of these receptors is a man aged 40-49 years with Graves disease. Each CDR3 is given with its conserved first and last residue. The order of the fields is CDR3 protein, CDR3 DNA, V gene, D gene, J gene, clone size. The D gene is left open where the match is weak. Clone size is shown for a subset of rows, as once, few, many or a class of expanded clone.

CASSFDRGVGSTEAFF TGTGCCAGCAGCTTCGACAGGGGTGTCGGTAGCACTGAAGCTTTCTTT TRBV5-4 TRBD1 TRBJ1-1 few
CASSLGLAYTYEQYF TGTGCCAGCAGCTTGGGACTAGCGTACACCTACGAGCAGTACTTC TRBV7-2 TRBD2 TRBJ2-7 NA
CASSGAGTDTQYF TGTGCCAGCAGCGGAGCAGGGACAGATACGCAGTATTTT TRBV7-9 NA TRBJ2-3 many
CACSHPRAAYEQYF TGTGCCTGTTCTCACCCCCGGGCAGCCTACGAGCAGTACTTC TRBV30 NA TRBJ2-7 many
CASMGQGFMNTEAFF TGTGCCAGCATGGGACAGGGGTTCATGAACACTGAAGCTTTCTTT TRBV28 TRBD1 TRBJ1-1 many
CASSQSGSSGNTIYF TGTGCCAGCAGCCAATCAGGGAGCTCTGGAAACACCATATATTTT TRBV16 NA TRBJ1-3 few
CASSQESIGFEKLFF TGTGCCAGCAGCCAAGAATCAATCGGTTTTGAAAAACTGTTTTTT TRBV3-1 NA TRBJ1-4 few
CASSPGQGRAFF TGTGCCAGCAGCCCGGGACAGGGTCGGGCTTTCTTT TRBV6-1 TRBD1 TRBJ1-1 many
CASSLDGGLQETQYF TGTGCCAGCAGCTTAGATGGGGGACTGCAAGAGACCCAGTACTTC TRBV7-9 NA TRBJ2-5 many
CASSQGVTGIYGYTF TGCGCCAGCAGCCAAGGCGTAACAGGGATCTATGGCTACACCTTC TRBV4-1 NA TRBJ1-2 many
CASSLLGGGVETQYF TGTGCCAGCAGCCTACTTGGGGGGGGGGTAGAGACCCAGTACTTC TRBV28 TRBD2 TRBJ2-5 many
CASSLLRVHTQYF TGTGCCAGCAGCCTCCTCCGGGTCCATACGCAGTATTTT TRBV11-2 NA TRBJ2-3 many
CASSTRGFDEKLFF TGCGCCAGCAGCACCAGGGGTTTTGACGAAAAACTGTTTTTT TRBV5-1 NA TRBJ1-4 many
CSASGAFSYNEQFF TGCAGTGCTAGTGGGGCCTTCTCCTACAATGAGCAGTTCTTC TRBV20-1 NA TRBJ2-1 many
CASSPGSPGMRDTQYF TGTGCCAGCTCACCAGGGTCCCCGGGGATGAGGGATACGCAGTATTTT TRBV18 NA TRBJ2-3 many
CASSETGTADEKLFF TGTGCCAGTAGTGAAACCGGGACAGCAGATGAAAAACTGTTTTTT TRBV19 TRBD1 TRBJ1-4 few
CASSQGTGLNTEAFF TGCGCCAGCAGCCAAGGGACAGGATTGAACACTGAAGCTTTCTTT TRBV4-3 TRBD1 TRBJ1-1 many
CASSQVVSGGINEQFF TGTGCCAGCAGCCAAGTCGTTTCGGGGGGGATCAATGAGCAGTTCTTC TRBV4-2 TRBD2 TRBJ2-1 NA
CSARALREQFF TGCAGTGCTAGAGCTCTAAGAGAGCAGTTCTTC TRBV20-1 NA TRBJ2-1 few
CASSRDRVSGANVLTF TGTGCCAGCAGTCGGGACAGGGTTTCTGGGGCCAACGTCCTGACTTTC TRBV7-2 TRBD1 TRBJ2-6 few
CASSWGTGRPGHTGELFF TGTGCCAGCAGCTGGGGGACAGGCCGGCCGGGCCACACCGGGGAGCTGTTTTTT TRBV11-1 TRBD1 TRBJ2-2 many
CASSLDQRGPFSYEQYF TGTGCCAGCAGCTTAGATCAGAGGGGGCCCTTTTCTTACGAGCAGTACTTC TRBV11-2 TRBD1 TRBJ2-7 many
CASSQGAGNNEQFF TGTGCCAGCAGCCAGGGGGCCGGGAACAATGAGCAGTTCTTC TRBV3-2 NA TRBJ2-1 many
CAWSAPGMSGGYTF TGTGCCTGGAGTGCCCCGGGTATGAGTGGTGGCTACACCTTC TRBV30 NA TRBJ1-2 many
CASGGNSPESNEKLFF TGTGCCAGCGGTGGGAACAGCCCGGAATCTAATGAAAAACTGTTTTTT TRBV6-1 NA TRBJ1-4 few
CASSQGTPTSGKNNEQFF TGCGCCAGCAGCCAAGGGACTCCGACTAGCGGGAAAAATAATGAGCAGTTCTTC TRBV4-1 TRBD2 TRBJ2-1 NA
CSVEESTSSYEQYF TGCAGCGTTGAAGAATCCACGAGCTCCTACGAGCAGTACTTC TRBV29-1 NA TRBJ2-7 few
CASRPGGLNSPLHF TGTGCCAGCAGGCCCGGGGGTCTAAATTCACCCCTCCACTTT TRBV28 NA TRBJ1-6 many
CASSITSTGEDEQYF TGTGCCAGCAGTATAACATCGACAGGGGAAGACGAGCAGTACTTC TRBV6-1 TRBD1 TRBJ2-7 many
CASHKRLAGTGELFF TGTGCCAGCCACAAGCGGCTAGCTGGCACCGGGGAGCTGTTTTTT TRBV6-1 NA TRBJ2-2 NA
CASSSRVPYEQYF TGTGCCAGCAGTTCACGGGTCCCCTACGAGCAGTACTTC TRBV28 NA TRBJ2-7 many
CASRSGTGTEAFF TGCGCCAGCAGATCAGGGACGGGCACTGAAGCTTTCTTT TRBV5-1 NA TRBJ1-1 NA
CASSLGQAEKLFF TGCGCCAGCAGCTTGGGGCAGGCAGAAAAACTGTTTTTT TRBV5-1 NA TRBJ1-4 many
CASSPSSQAQYF TGCGCCAGCAGTCCCTCGAGTCAGGCCCAGTACTTC TRBV10-2 NA TRBJ2-5 NA
CASSLALSPHAYEQYF TGTGCCAGCAGCTTAGCGCTGAGTCCCCACGCCTACGAGCAGTACTTC TRBV7-8 NA TRBJ2-7 many
CASSTDYNSPLHF TGTGCCAGCTCAACAGATTATAATTCACCCCTCCACTTT TRBV18 NA TRBJ1-6 NA
CASSSLSGQGEVFF TGTGCCAGCAGCTCACTTTCGGGACAGGGGGAGGTATTCTTC TRBV5-5 TRBD1 TRBJ2-1 many
CASSFRGEGTGELFF TGCGCCAGCAGCTTTCGGGGGGAAGGCACCGGGGAGCTGTTTTTT TRBV5-1 TRBD2 TRBJ2-2 NA
CASSHAGDGANVLTF TGTGCCAGCAGCCACGCCGGGGACGGGGCCAACGTCCTGACTTTC TRBV6-1 NA TRBJ2-6 many
CASSQDSWSDYNQPQHF TGCGCCAGCAGCCAAGATTCGTGGTCAGACTACAATCAGCCCCAGCATTTT TRBV4-1 NA TRBJ1-5 many
CASSQVGSGTDTQYF TGTGCCAGCAGCCAAGTGGGGAGTGGCACAGATACGCAGTATTTT TRBV3-1 NA TRBJ2-3 NA
CASRDRGLADTQYF TGTGCCAGCAGGGACAGGGGGCTGGCAGATACGCAGTATTTT TRBV6-1 TRBD1 TRBJ2-3 many
CASSLPGRYYEQYF TGTGCCAGCAGTCTCCCGGGACGTTACTACGAGCAGTACTTC TRBV27 NA TRBJ2-7 many
CASSYARTGGYTF TGTGCCAGCAGTTACGCTAGGACAGGGGGCTACACCTTC TRBV6-5 TRBD1 TRBJ1-2 many
CASSVSRGAEAFF TGTGCCAGCAGTGTCAGCAGGGGCGCTGAAGCTTTCTTT TRBV2 NA TRBJ1-1 many
CASSLASGENYGYTF TGCGCCAGCAGCTTGGCCTCCGGAGAGAACTATGGCTACACCTTC TRBV5-1 NA TRBJ1-2 many
CASSLGGPLQETQYF TGTGCCAGCAGCTTAGGGGGGCCGCTCCAAGAGACCCAGTACTTC TRBV11-3 NA TRBJ2-5 many
CASSGGTALEQYF TGTGCCAGCAGCGGAGGGACGGCCCTCGAGCAGTACTTC TRBV9 NA TRBJ2-7 NA
CASSLKLGSSSYEQYF TGTGCCAGCAGTTTAAAGCTAGGGTCCTCCTCCTACGAGCAGTACTTC TRBV27 NA TRBJ2-7 many
CASSQLTSGGIQETQYF TGTGCCAGCAGCCAATTGACTAGCGGGGGGATCCAAGAGACCCAGTACTTC TRBV4-2 TRBD2 TRBJ2-5 many
CSARGEVGGLHGELFF TGCAGTGCTAGAGGGGAAGTGGGGGGGCTTCACGGGGAGCTGTTTTTT TRBV20-1 NA TRBJ2-2 NA
CASSQESHSYEQYF TGCGCCAGCAGCCAAGAGTCTCACTCCTACGAGCAGTACTTC TRBV4-3 NA TRBJ2-7 few
CSAELDEQFF TGCAGTGCTGAGTTAGATGAGCAGTTCTTC TRBV20-1 NA TRBJ2-1 NA
CSVPPTGGITEAFF TGCAGCGTTCCACCGACAGGGGGCATAACTGAAGCTTTCTTT TRBV29-1 TRBD1 TRBJ1-1 many
CASSDLTGNTEAFF TGTGCCAGCAGCGACCTGACGGGGAACACTGAAGCTTTCTTT TRBV7-2 NA TRBJ1-1 many
CASSSTGGLSGELFF TGTGCCAGCAGTTCGACAGGGGGCCTATCCGGGGAGCTGTTTTTT TRBV12-3/TRBV12-4 TRBD1 TRBJ2-2 many
CASSSGPTGNQHF TGTGCCAGCAGCTCAGGACCCACAGGGAACCAGCATTTT TRBV5-4 NA TRBJ1-5 NA
CASSWSDRDTEAFF TGTGCCAGCAGCTGGAGTGACAGGGACACTGAAGCTTTCTTT TRBV7-9 TRBD1 TRBJ1-1 many
CASTKQGFSYNSPLHF TGTGCCAGCACCAAACAGGGCTTCTCCTATAATTCACCCCTCCACTTT TRBV28 NA TRBJ1-6 many